One and the same sample provided the 23 T cell receptor beta chains below, sequenced in a study of blood T cell repertoires in COVID-19. The method was immunoSEQ multiplex PCR; TCRdb's version includes in-frame clones alone and lacks a portion of them. This sample has about 31,000 clones, with about 89% found just once. The sample comprised peripheral blood. The origin of the receptors is a human donor in a cohort sampled during active COVID-19.

The chain carries TRBV29-1 and TRBJ2-5, with unresolved D. Per the germline V gene, CDR1 is SQVTM and CDR2 is ANQGSEA. The V end lost 4 bases, the J end lost 2 bases, and 17 bases lay between the germline ends. This CDR3 spans 15 amino acids. The CDR3 bases are TGCAGCGTTGCCGGTGAAGCACCCACTCAAGAGACCCAGTACTTC. Encoded protein: CSVAGEAPTQETQYF.

The chain links TRBV4-3 to TRBJ1-2; D is unresolved. Germline loops: CDR1 LGHNA, CDR2 YSLEER. This CDR3 contains 12 residues. Deletions cut 2 bases from V and 4 bases from J, with 5 bases between. Written as DNA, the CDR3 is TGCGCCAGCAGCCAAACGGGCTATGGCTACACCTTC. It is translated as CASSQTGYGYTF.

The chain employs TRBV30 and TRBJ1-6; D not resolved. The V and J ends lost 1 base and 8 bases respectively, with 3 bases between them. Germline CDR1 GTSNPN, CDR2 SVGIG (reference sequence). The CDR3 is made up of 11 amino acids. The CDR3 here is CAWSADSPLHF. CDR3 sequence (DNA): TGTGCCTGGAGTGCTGATTCACCCCTCCACTTT.

V and J are TRBV29-1 and TRBJ2-2, with 7 bases fitting TRBD1. The CDR3 is made up of 15 amino acids. The V gene's germline CDR1 is SQVTM and CDR2 ANQGSEA. With V trimmed by 5 bases and J by 5 bases, 11 bases remained unmatched. The CDR3 protein is CSVTRTGPGTGELFF. DNA of the CDR3: TGCAGCGTTACCCGGACAGGCCCGGGGACCGGGGAGCTGTTTTTT.

This clone occurred once. The rearrangement links TRBV5-4 to TRBJ1-2; 9 bases fit TRBD1. The CDR3 runs 14 residues. Per germline, CDR1 SGHNT and CDR2 YYREEE (reference sequence). Trimming took 4 bases from V and 4 from J; bases not matched to a gene: 5. The CDR3 here is CASSIGTGTYGYTF. For the CDR3, the DNA is TGTGCCAGCAGCATTGGGACAGGGACCTATGGCTACACCTTC.

In DNA, the CDR3 is TGTGCCAGCAGCTCCGGACAGGGTTACACCATATATTTT. This translates into CASSSGQGYTIYF. The V call is TRBV7-9, the J call TRBJ1-3; TRBD1 matches 8 bases. The V and J ends lost 4 bases and 8 bases, in that order; junction bases with no gene match: 4. The CDR3 runs to 13 residues. CDR1 and CDR2 (germline): SEHNR, FQNEAQ (reference sequence).

This clone showed up just once. CDR3 residues: CASSLVPPGTGGINEKLFF. In nucleotides, the CDR3 is TGTGCCAGCAGCTTAGTCCCTCCCGGTACAGGGGGCATAAATGAAAAACTGTTTTTT. The chain has TRBV7-2 and TRBJ1-4; 9 bases fit TRBD1. This CDR3 comprises 19 residues. Looked up from germline, CDR1 is SGHTA and CDR2 is FQGNSA. The J segment lost 5 bases and the V segment lost 1 base, leaving 14 bases of the junction unmatched.

This sequence joins TRBV19 and TRBJ1-1, with TRBD1 as a possible D gene (5 bases). This CDR3 is built from 16 residues. CDR1 is LNHDA, CDR2 SQIVND, per germline (reference sequence). Trimming took 0 bases from V and 2 from J, leaving 13 bases between them. CDR3 nucleotide sequence: TGTGCCAGTAGTATAGACCCCGACAGATTCAACACTGAAGCTTTCTTT. Translated, it gives CASSIDPDRFNTEAFF.

The V and J genes are TRBV24-1 and TRBJ2-5; 10 nucleotides align to TRBD2. Germline CDR1 reads KGHDR; CDR2 reads SFDVKD. This CDR3 contains 16 residues. V was pared by 3 bases and J by 2 bases, with 5 bases of the junction left unmatched. In DNA, the CDR3 is TGTGCCACCAGTGATCCACCACTAGCGGGGCAAGAGACCCAGTACTTC. Amino acid sequence: CATSDPPLAGQETQYF.

This clone was observed a handful of times. The rearrangement links TRBV19 to TRBJ1-5, with D possibly being TRBD1 (5 bases). The CDR3 extends over 14 amino acids. V lost 8 bases to trimming and J lost 0 bases, with 11 bases between them. The V gene's germline CDR1 is LNHDA and CDR2 SQIVND (reference sequence). The DNA of the CDR3 is TGTGCCAGTGATACAGGATATAGCAATCAGCCCCAGCATTTT. It specifies CASDTGYSNQPQHF.

V usage is TRBV2 and J usage is TRBJ1-4; possible D gene TRBD1, 5 bases. The CDR3 is 13 amino acids. Per germline, CDR1 SNHLY and CDR2 FYNNEI. Trimming pared 6 bases from V and 12 bases from J, leaving 17 bases between. This CDR3 reads CASRNRFWGELFF. The CDR3 region has the DNA TGTGCCAGCAGAAACAGATTCTGGGGGGAACTGTTTTTT.

This sequence joins TRBV5-1 and TRBJ2-7; 11 nucleotides line up with TRBD1. Germline CDR1 SGHRS, CDR2 YFSETQ. V was pared by 4 bases and J by 2 bases, with 2 bases of the junction left unmatched. The CDR3 has 14 amino acids. CDR3 sequence: CASSAGQGAYEQYV. CDR3 nucleotides: TGCGCCAGCAGCGCGGGACAGGGGGCCTACGAGCAGTACGTC.

This clone appeared a few times. The chain has TRBV7-3 and TRBJ2-1, with a weak D call TRBD2 (6 bases). V gave up 2 bases and J gave up 3 bases, with 11 bases separating them. The CDR3 runs to 15 residues. Germline V lookup: CDR1 SGHTA, CDR2 FQGTGA. CDR3 coding DNA: TGTGCCAGCAGCTTACAGGGCGGGAACTACAATGAGCAGTTCTTC. It specifies CASSLQGGNYNEQFF.

The chain uses TRBV21-1 and TRBJ2-1; the table's D call, TRBD1, was not checked against the DNA. TRBV21-1 is recorded as a pseudogene. The CDR3 extends over 11 amino acids. The chain's CDR3 is CATGSLNEQFF. CDR3 DNA sequence: TGTGCCACAGGGTCCCTGAATGAGCAGTTCTTC.

This rearrangement joins TRBV6-5 to TRBJ2-7; 7 nucleotides match TRBD2. V shed 6 bases and J 3 bases; nucleotides not matched to a gene: 5. The germline gives CDR1 MNHEY, CDR2 SVGAGI. The CDR3 has 13 amino acids. CDR3 region: CASRYGGVYEQYV. CDR3 coding DNA: TGTGCCAGCAGGTATGGGGGGGTCTACGAGCAGTACGTC.

The V call is TRBV6-5, the J call TRBJ1-6; D is perhaps TRBD1 (5 bases). The CDR3 runs 14 residues. V dropped 6 bases and J dropped 10 bases, with 16 bases sitting between them. The V gene's germline CDR1 is MNHEY and CDR2 SVGAGI. The CDR3 region has the DNA TGTGCCAGCAGGGCAGGGCCCTTCCCCTCACCCCTCCACTTT. This gives the protein CASRAGPFPSPLHF.

The CDR3 DNA sequence: TGTGCCAGCAGCCTCCAAACTAGGACAGGGAAGGACGGCTACACCTTC. Its translation is CASSLQTRTGKDGYTF. The chain recombines TRBV3-1 (or the pseudogene TRBV3-2) with TRBJ1-2; 8 positions agree with TRBD1. In germline, CDR1 is LGHDT, CDR2 YNNKEL (reference sequence). This CDR3 region has 16 residues. The V gene end was trimmed by 4 bases and the J gene end by 8 bases; junction bases not matched to a gene: 15.

The rearrangement uses TRBV5-6 and TRBJ1-1; a possible D gene is TRBD1 (5 bases). CDR3 length: 16 amino acids. Trimming left V 4 bases short and J 4 bases short, with 20 bases between. The germline V gene encodes CDR1 SGHDT and CDR2 YYEEEE. Written as DNA, the CDR3 is TGTGCCAGCAGCCCTACTGCGGGGGTAGGGACCACTGAAGCTTTCTTT. Amino acids: CASSPTAGVGTTEAFF.

V and J are TRBV4-1 and TRBJ2-3, with 10 nucleotides matching TRBD1. V was pared by 2 bases and J by 7 bases, with 6 bases of the junction left unmatched. This CDR3 is built from 15 residues. Germline assignment: CDR1 MGHRA and CDR2 YSYEKL. The CDR3 region has the DNA TGCGCCAGCAGCCAATTCCGGGACAGGGGTCATACGCAGTATTTT. The encoded protein is CASSQFRDRGHTQYF.

This chain joins TRBV3-1 (or the pseudogene TRBV3-2) and TRBJ2-3; 10 nucleotides line up with TRBD2. This CDR3 region has 14 residues. V dropped 2 bases and J dropped 6; count of bases not matched to a gene: 2. Germline V gene lookup returns CDR1 LGHDT and CDR2 YNNKEL (reference sequence). CDR3 in DNA: TGTGCCAGCAGCCAACTAGCGGGGGCGGATACGCAGTATTTT. It yields the protein CASSQLAGADTQYF.

V usage is TRBV30 and J usage is TRBJ1-6; 7 nucleotides agree with TRBD1. The CDR3 spans 15 residues. After removal of 0 bases from V and 9 bases from J, the junction contained 8 bases not matched to a gene. Germline V CDR1 and CDR2: GTSNPN, SVGIG (reference sequence). CDR3 sequence (DNA): TGTGCCTGGAGTGTAGGGGGCAGGTCGGGTTCACCCCTCCACTTT. It is translated as CAWSVGGRSGSPLHF.

The chain recombines TRBV28 with TRBJ1-5; 7 bases line up with TRBD1. The CDR3 length is 17 residues. Looked up from germline, CDR1 is MDHEN and CDR2 is SYDVKM. The V and J ends lost 6 bases and 2 bases, in that order; junction bases with no gene match: 13. CDR3 amino acids: CASRAGTALVGNQPQHF. CDR3 in DNA: TGTGCCAGCAGAGCCGGGACAGCGTTAGTGGGCAATCAGCCCCAGCATTTT. The full variable domain, its missing parts supplied by reference TRBV28 and TRBJ1-5, is DVKVTQSSRYLVKRTGEKVFLECVQDMDHENMFWYRQDPGLGLRLIYFSYDVKMKEKGDIPEGYSVSREKKERFSLILESASTNQTSMYLCASRAGTALVGNQPQHFGDGTRLSIL.

V usage is TRBV7-2 and J usage is TRBJ2-5, with D tentatively TRBD2 (6 bases). Looked up from germline, CDR1 is SGHTA and CDR2 is FQGNSA. V lost 5 bases, J lost 5 bases, and 12 bases lay in between. The CDR3 spans 13 residues. This chain's CDR3 is CASSALGRETQYF. Written as DNA, the CDR3 is TGTGCCAGCAGCGCGTTGGGGAGGGAGACCCAGTACTTC.